This T cell receptor beta chain is from a study of response to subunit inactivated influenza vaccine. Study-level results: Every seasonal influenza vaccination brings in few new T cells, the authors suggested.

TCRdb re-called the RT-PCR reads through MiXCR, storing one row per CDR3 protein. The table lists over 750,000 distinct CDR3 sequences, about 20% of them singletons. About this clonotype: Its antigen is still unknown.

The CDR3 spans 16 residues. Trimming cost V 5 bases and J 2 bases; bases outside gene matches: 8. Germline CDR1 reads SGHRS; CDR2 reads YFSETQ. The sequencing used PBMCs from blood, collected roughly 5 days after vaccination. This clonotype was obtained from a man over 45 who received an inactivated influenza vaccine. The V call is TRBV5-1, the J call TRBJ2-3; 10 nucleotides match TRBD2. The CDR3 region has the DNA TGCGCCAGCAGACTACCCCTAGCGGGGGCCACAGATACGCAGTATTTT. Translating it yields CASRLPLAGATDTQYF.